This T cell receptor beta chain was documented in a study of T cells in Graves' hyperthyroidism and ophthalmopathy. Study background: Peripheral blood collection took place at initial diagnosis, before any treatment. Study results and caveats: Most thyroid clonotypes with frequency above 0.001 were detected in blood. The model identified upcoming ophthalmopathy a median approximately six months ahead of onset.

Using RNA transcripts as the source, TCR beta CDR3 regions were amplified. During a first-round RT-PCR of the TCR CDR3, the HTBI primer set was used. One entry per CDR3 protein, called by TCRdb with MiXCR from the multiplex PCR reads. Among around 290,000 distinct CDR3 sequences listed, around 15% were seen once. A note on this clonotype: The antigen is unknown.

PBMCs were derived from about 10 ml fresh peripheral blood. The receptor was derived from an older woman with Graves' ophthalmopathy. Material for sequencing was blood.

This CDR3 is CATSDLTSGGGQFF. In DNA form, the CDR3 reads TGTGCCACCAGTGATCTGACTAGCGGAGGGGGGCAGTTCTTC. This chain joins TRBV24-1 and TRBJ2-1; 9 bases align to TRBD2. This CDR3 comprises 14 residues. Trimming cost V 3 bases and J 12 bases; bases outside gene matches: 8. Germline values: CDR1 KGHDR, CDR2 SFDVKD.